Listed below are T cell receptor beta chains from one sample, sequenced in a study of T cells in Graves' hyperthyroidism and ophthalmopathy. Via MiXCR, TCRdb re-called the multiplex PCR reads, giving one row per CDR3 protein. The sample includes more than 500,000 distinct CDR3 sequences, about 16% of them seen just once. Sequencing was carried out using blood. Source of these receptors: a woman in her 30s with Graves' ophthalmopathy. CDR3s include the opening cysteine and the closing phenylalanine or tryptophan.

16	TRBV12-3/TRBV12-4	TRBJ2-5	CASRFGSGTLQETQYF
14	TRBV15	TRBJ2-3	CATSRDQGSDTQYF
14	TRBV5-1	TRBJ1-1	CASGGGLANTEAFF
13	TRBV2	TRBJ2-7	CASSEYTRYEQYF
16	TRBV11-3	TRBJ2-3	CASSPGTSGSTDTQYF
16	TRBV5-1	TRBJ2-7	CASSKLAASPDYEQYF
12	TRBV12-3/TRBV12-4	TRBJ2-5	CASGGGLETQYF
12	TRBV6-1	TRBJ2-7	CASSEPGPKQYF
13	TRBV7-3	TRBJ2-1	CASSSASDSEQFF
12	TRBV2	TRBJ1-1	CASSEVRAGSFF
16	TRBV5-1	TRBJ2-7	CASSLTAGQGFYEQYF
14	TRBV5-6	TRBJ2-3	CASSFTGSADTQYF
13	TRBV20-1	TRBJ2-5	CSAPTSGQETQYF
16	TRBV28	TRBJ1-3	CASREGSSGSGNTIYF
16	TRBV6-1	TRBJ2-1	CASRSYFESSYNEQFF
14	TRBV6-2/TRBV6-3	TRBJ1-1	CASSYQTVNTEAFF
14	TRBV9	TRBJ2-1	CASSVVMDYNEQFF
16	TRBV28	TRBJ1-1	CASSLSAGGRNTEAFF
16	TRBV18	TRBJ1-1	CASSPTAKLEGTEAFF
15	TRBV19	TRBJ1-1	CASSIPTGVYTEAFF
14	TRBV5-1	TRBJ1-4	CASSIGSLNEKLFF
13	TRBV6-1	TRBJ2-2	CASGLGGPGELFF
17	TRBV28	TRBJ2-1	CASSTFSSGSLNNEQFF
15	TRBV20-1	TRBJ2-3	CSARPVEPGTDTQYF
12	TRBV28	TRBJ2-7	CASSPAHYEQYF
17	TRBV7-2	TRBJ2-5	CASSPWPGVDRGETQYF